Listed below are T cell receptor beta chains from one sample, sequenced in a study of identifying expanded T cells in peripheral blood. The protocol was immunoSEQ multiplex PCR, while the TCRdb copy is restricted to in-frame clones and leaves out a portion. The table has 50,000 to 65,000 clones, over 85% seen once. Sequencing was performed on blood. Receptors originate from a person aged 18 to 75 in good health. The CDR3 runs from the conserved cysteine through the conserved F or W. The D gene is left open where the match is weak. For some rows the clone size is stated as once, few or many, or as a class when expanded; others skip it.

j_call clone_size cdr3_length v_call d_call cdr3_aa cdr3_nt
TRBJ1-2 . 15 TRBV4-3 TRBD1 CASSQEDRADYGYTF TGCGCCAGCAGCCAAGAGGACAGGGCCGATTATGGCTACACCTTC
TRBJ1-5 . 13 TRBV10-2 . CASSENRAQPQHF TGCGCCAGCAGTGAAAATAGGGCGCAGCCCCAGCATTTT
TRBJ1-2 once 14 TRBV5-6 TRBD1 CASSLRDRGSGYTF TGTGCCAGCAGCTTAAGAGACAGGGGGTCTGGCTACACCTTC
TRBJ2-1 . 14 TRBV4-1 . CASSQEGGGPQQFF TGCGCCAGCAGCCAAGAAGGTGGAGGGCCTCAGCAGTTCTTC
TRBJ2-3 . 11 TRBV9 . CASSVRELQYF TGTGCCAGCAGCGTAAGGGAACTTCAGTATTTT
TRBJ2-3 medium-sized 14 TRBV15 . CATSRGLDTDTQYF TGTGCCACCAGCAGAGGCCTAGATACAGATACGCAGTATTTT
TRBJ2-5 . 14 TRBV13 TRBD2 CASSFAGGTETQYF TGTGCCAGCAGCTTTGCGGGAGGAACGGAGACCCAGTACTTC
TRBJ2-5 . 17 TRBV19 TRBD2 CASSIGASGPPEETQYF TGTGCCAGTAGTATAGGCGCTAGCGGCCCCCCAGAGGAGACCCAGTACTTC
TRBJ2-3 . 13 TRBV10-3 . CAISGTSTDTQYF TGTGCCATCAGTGGGACTAGCACAGATACGCAGTATTTT
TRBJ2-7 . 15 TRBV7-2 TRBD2 CASSPQGLAGYEQYF TGTGCCAGCAGCCCTCAGGGACTAGCGGGCTACGAGCAGTACTTC
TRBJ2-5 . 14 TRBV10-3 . CARPPGEKEETQYF TGTGCCAGGCCCCCCGGGGAGAAGGAAGAGACCCAGTACTTC
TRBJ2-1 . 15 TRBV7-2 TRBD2 CASSLTSGGAGEQFF TGTGCCAGCAGCTTAACTAGCGGGGGGGCGGGTGAGCAGTTCTTC
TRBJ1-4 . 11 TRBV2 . CASSDEEKLFF TGTGCCAGCAGTGACGAGGAAAAACTGTTTTTT
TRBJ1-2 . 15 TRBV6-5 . CASRNAGFDLSGYTF TGTGCCAGCAGAAATGCAGGTTTTGATCTTAGTGGCTACACCTTC
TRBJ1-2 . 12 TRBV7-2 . CASSLYNYGYTF TGTGCCAGCAGCTTATATAACTATGGCTACACCTTC
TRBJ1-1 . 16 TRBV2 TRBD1 CASSDPGQGLNTEAFF TGTGCCAGCAGTGACCCGGGACAGGGATTGAACACTGAAGCTTTCTTT
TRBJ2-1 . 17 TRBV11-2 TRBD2 CASSLVSGTSSYNEQFF TGTGCCAGCAGCTTAGTTAGCGGGACTAGCTCCTACAATGAGCAGTTCTTC
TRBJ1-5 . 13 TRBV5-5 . CASSLAGNQPQHF TGTGCCAGCAGCTTGGCTGGCAATCAGCCCCAGCATTTT
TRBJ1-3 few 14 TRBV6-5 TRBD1 CASSRDSDGNTIYF TGTGCCAGCAGCCGGGACAGCGATGGAAACACCATATATTTT
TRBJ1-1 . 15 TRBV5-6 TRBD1 CASSLEDRVNTEAFF TGTGCCAGCAGCTTGGAGGACAGGGTGAACACTGAAGCTTTCTTT
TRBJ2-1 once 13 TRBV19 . CASSILGYNEQFF TGTGCCAGTAGTATCTTGGGGTACAATGAGCAGTTCTTC
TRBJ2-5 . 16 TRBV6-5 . CASSYLGDFGQETQYF TGTGCCAGCAGTTACTTGGGGGACTTCGGACAAGAGACCCAGTACTTC
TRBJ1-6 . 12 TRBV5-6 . CASSLSGSPLHF TGTGCCAGCAGCTTGAGTGGTTCACCCCTCCACTTT
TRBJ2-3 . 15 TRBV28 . CASSRPSQGTDTQYF TGTGCCAGCAGTAGACCATCACAGGGAACAGATACGCAGTATTTT
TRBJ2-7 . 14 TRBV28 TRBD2 CASALLAGTYEQYF TGTGCCAGCGCTCTACTAGCGGGAACCTACGAGCAGTACTTC
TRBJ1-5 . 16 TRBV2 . CASGNIHSNSNQPQHF TGTGCCAGCGGAAACATCCACTCTAATAGCAATCAGCCCCAGCATTTT
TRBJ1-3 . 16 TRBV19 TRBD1 CASSSPSQGSGNTIYF TGTGCCAGTAGTTCCCCCTCACAGGGGTCTGGAAACACCATATATTTT
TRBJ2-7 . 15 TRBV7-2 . CASSFFGGKSYEQYF TGTGCCAGCAGCTTTTTTGGGGGGAAATCTTACGAGCAGTACTTC
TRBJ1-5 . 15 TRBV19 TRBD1 CASSIARGGDQPQHF TGTGCCAGTAGTATTGCCAGGGGGGGGGATCAGCCCCAGCATTTT
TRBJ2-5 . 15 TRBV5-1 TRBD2 CASSFQRGNQETQYF TGCGCCAGCAGCTTCCAGCGGGGGAACCAAGAGACCCAGTACTTC
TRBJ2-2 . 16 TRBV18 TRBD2 CASSPGGLAWTGELFF TGTGCCAGCTCACCCGGGGGACTAGCTTGGACCGGGGAGCTGTTTTTT
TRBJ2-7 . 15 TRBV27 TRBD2 CASSLDGGVTYEQYF TGTGCCAGCAGTTTGGACGGGGGGGTGACCTACGAGCAGTACTTC
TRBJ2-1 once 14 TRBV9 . CASSLRLSYNEQFF TGTGCCAGCAGCCTCCGACTATCCTACAATGAGCAGTTCTTC
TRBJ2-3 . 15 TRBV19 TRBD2 CASALTSGSTDTQYF TGTGCCAGCGCACTGACTAGCGGTTCCACAGATACGCAGTATTTT
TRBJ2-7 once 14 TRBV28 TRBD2 CASRMGEGLYEQYF TGTGCCAGCAGGATGGGGGAGGGCCTTTACGAGCAGTACTTC
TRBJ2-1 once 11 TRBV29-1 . CSVRGFDEQFF TGCAGCGTTCGGGGTTTCGATGAGCAGTTCTTC
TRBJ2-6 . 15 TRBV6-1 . CASSDVGSGANVLTF TGTGCCAGCAGCGACGTGGGTTCCGGGGCCAACGTCCTGACTTTC
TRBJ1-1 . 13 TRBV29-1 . CSVEKGEGTEAFF TGCAGCGTTGAAAAGGGGGAGGGGACTGAAGCTTTCTTT
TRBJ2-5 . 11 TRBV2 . CASSRWETQYF TGTGCCAGCAGTAGATGGGAGACCCAGTACTTC
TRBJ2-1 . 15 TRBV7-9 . CASSLGQTIKREQFF TGTGCCAGCAGCTTAGGTCAGACTATAAAGAGGGAGCAGTTCTTC
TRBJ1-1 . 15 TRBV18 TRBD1 CASSQTGYGYTEAFF TGTGCCAGCTCACAGACAGGGTACGGTTACACTGAAGCTTTCTTT
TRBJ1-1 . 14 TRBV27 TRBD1 CASNTGTGITEAFF TGTGCCAGCAATACCGGGACAGGGATCACTGAAGCTTTCTTT